This TCR beta chain is drawn from a study of blood T cell repertoires in COVID-19. Turning to the study itself: The United States, Italy and Spain supplied acute and convalescent COVID-19 samples.

Original processing methods: Quantification of nucleated cells was approximated via reference gene primer amplification. Assay: immunoSEQ multiplex PCR; the TCRdb copy retains only in-frame clones and omits some. The DNA gave D and trimming, while V, J and clone size come from that table. The sample includes some 180,000 clones, around 85% of them seen just once. Germline V gene data show CDR1 as KGHSH and CDR2 as LQKENI. The V gene end was trimmed by 4 bases and the J gene end by 5 bases; junction bases not matched to a gene: 5. The CDR3 contains 15 residues. Material: PBMCs or T cells enriched from blood (not recorded which). This clonotype originated in a man aged 35-49 years who had recovered from COVID-19. The J gene is TRBJ1-5, the V gene TRBV18; 10 nucleotides agree with TRBD1. CDR3 nucleotides: TGTGCCAGCTCACGGGACAGGGGAACGGATCAGCCCCAGCATTTT. Its translation: CASSRDRGTDQPQHF.